A selection of T cell receptor beta chains follows, all from one sample in a study of blood T cell repertoires in COVID-19. Method: immunoSEQ multiplex PCR; TCRdb's copy keeps in-frame clones and lacks some. Here the sample spans roughly 200,000 clones, 75% to 90% being singletons. The sequencing input was peripheral blood. The receptors originated from a man in his sixties with acute or convalescent COVID-19. The CDR3 runs from the conserved cysteine through the conserved F or W.

j_call v_call cdr3_aa
TRBJ1-4 TRBV5-1 CASSSSGTAEKLFF
TRBJ1-3 TRBV25-1 CASSESTGPNTGNTIYF
TRBJ2-1 TRBV5-4 CASSLPLGQGIQNYNEQFF
TRBJ1-1 TRBV19 CASSSRKDRGGEAFF
TRBJ1-5 TRBV5-6 CASSLGTGVQPQHF
TRBJ1-4 TRBV2 CASSVHGQVDEKLFF
TRBJ1-5 TRBV7-3 CASSLTRRALRQGKGLGNQPQHF
TRBJ2-7 TRBV5-1 CASSLADGGALGYEQYF
TRBJ2-1 TRBV5-1 CASTRTPTGGADEQFF
TRBJ1-4 TRBV7-9 CASSLKGRANEKLFF
TRBJ1-3 TRBV2 CAGGATGNTIYF
TRBJ2-7 TRBV6-6 CASSPYSSASYEQYF
TRBJ2-1 TRBV29-1 CSAGLSSNEQFF
TRBJ2-5 TRBV24-1 CATRSPYGGTQYF
TRBJ2-5 TRBV6-5 CASTFSGGARETQYF
TRBJ1-4 TRBV24-1 CATSGSKHAPNEKLFF
TRBJ2-1 TRBV15 CATSRELAGALLYNEQFF
TRBJ1-1 TRBV2 CASRVRDRGRGTEAFF
TRBJ2-7 TRBV3-1/TRBV3-2 CASSQGTGSPYEQYF
TRBJ1-2 TRBV18 CASSTQGDYGYTF
TRBJ1-5 TRBV19 CASRIQGSPSGQPQHF
TRBJ1-1 TRBV18 CASSPPGGSSEAFF
TRBJ1-1 TRBV4-2 CASSLPGLRGTEAFF
TRBJ1-1 TRBV29-1 CSVDYRGLNTEAFF
TRBJ2-3 TRBV5-1 CASSLTKGATDTQYF
TRBJ1-2 TRBV2 CASIQGASLGGYTF
TRBJ2-5 TRBV14 CASSQVGGPSSETQYF
TRBJ1-1 TRBV5-5 CASSSYRDPTEAFF
TRBJ2-6 TRBV5-1 CASSLGAAGTGANVLTF
TRBJ2-3 TRBV7-2 CASSPRDRGRYF
TRBJ1-4 TRBV18 CASSPGQSVGEKLFF
TRBJ2-7 TRBV18 CASSPSPSGGSYEQYF
TRBJ1-2 TRBV15 CATSPRTASYGYTF
TRBJ2-2 TRBV27 CASSLSLREGTGELFF
TRBJ2-1 TRBV6-5 CASSYGPYEQFF
TRBJ2-7 TRBV18 CASSPPAGVSYEQYF
TRBJ2-3 TRBV7-3 CASSPTGPDTQYF
TRBJ1-4 TRBV28 CASSLSGFREKLFF
TRBJ1-1 TRBV30 CAWGPPGGLNTEAFF
TRBJ2-1 TRBV27 CASHGQSSYNEQFF
TRBJ2-6 TRBV19 CASREDRGSGANVLTF
TRBJ2-1 TRBV30 CAWSIQGFEQFF
TRBJ2-3 TRBV6-2/TRBV6-3 CASSQPLLAGGPTDTQYF
TRBJ1-3 TRBV2 CASSPDRGGNTIYF
TRBJ2-7 TRBV3-1/TRBV3-2 CASSQVLGQVSYEQYF
TRBJ2-7 TRBV19 CASSISSGSGYEQYF
TRBJ2-3 TRBV9 CASSSGLVPDTQYF
TRBJ1-5 TRBV7-2 CASSPTGINQPQHF
TRBJ1-5 TRBV20-1 CSASTPSSGNQPQHF
TRBJ2-7 TRBV5-4 CASSSLSGSSYEQYF
TRBJ2-1 TRBV15 CATSREGGQGSLGEQFF
TRBJ2-7 TRBV4-3 CASSQGAGQGAYEQYF
TRBJ2-7 TRBV15 CATSSGGQGNTEQYF
TRBJ1-5 TRBV20-1 CSASTFSGGNQPQHF
TRBJ1-6 TRBV7-3 CASSFGTANSPLHF
TRBJ1-5 TRBV6-1 CASSEHPTGSNQPQHF
TRBJ2-1 TRBV24-1 CATKGRRSDNEQFF
TRBJ1-3 TRBV4-3 CASSQGVSGNTIYF
TRBJ1-3 TRBV30 CAWSVEGTFGNTIYF
TRBJ2-1 TRBV7-3 CASSLGPVAYNEQFF